Given below is one TCR beta chain in context. The clone's antigen remains unknown. It has no much larger one-base neighbor in the sample; base qualities were not kept. This sample is drawn from a study of T cell changes during pregnancy in multiple sclerosis (dated by TCRdb to 2018 to 2020). At the level of the whole study: In women with multiple sclerosis, the researchers looked at how the T cell repertoire shifted as pregnancy progressed.

Library generation was performed with the immunoSEQ multiplex PCR assay. What TCRdb holds here is the immuneACCESS table cut down to in-frame rearrangements. Part of the clones is not present; checked against another copy, under half of the missing clones reflect an unresolved V gene, and the others are unexplained. The sample table lists 56,000 or so clones, approximately 92% of them with a count of one. The ten most abundant clones make up 0.6% to 0.75% of the sample. V is cut by 6 bases and J by 0 bases, and the space between the germline ends is 22 bases. Inclusive of the bounding cysteine and phenylalanine, the CDR3 is 18 residues long. The sequence is cut down to CDR3 DNA, 54 bases in frame from base 1. CDR1 and CDR2 (MDHEN, SYDVKM) derive from the germline V gene.

Here the chain combines TRBV28 and TRBJ2-3; too little of a D gene remains to name it. This clonotype was sampled from a female donor with multiple sclerosis, enrolled in a pregnancy study. Sample: CD4+ T cells from peripheral blood mononuclear cells, taken in the third trimester of pregnancy. The bases read TGTGCCAGCAGCTCTTTTGGCCGACTTGGCAGAAGCACAGATACGCAGTATTTT. It codes for CASSSFGRLGRSTDTQYF.